What follows describes a single T cell receptor (beta chain). This entry belongs to a study of blood T cell repertoires in COVID-19. The overall study: The cDNA or gDNA used as material had been derived from T cells, B-cell-depleted T cells, or PBMCs.

Libraries were prepared by immunoSEQ multiplex PCR; TCRdb keeps only in-frame clonotypes and omits some of them. The sample lists some 260,000 clones; around 82% were seen once. The CDR3 is made up of 14 amino acids. The V gene lost 6 bases and the J gene lost 7 bases, with 15 bases spanning the gap. Germline V gene lookup returns CDR1 SNHLY and CDR2 FYNNEI. The chain employs TRBV2 and TRBJ2-2; D call uncertain. The receptor comes from a woman of 80 years or more with active or convalescent COVID-19. The sequencing input was peripheral blood. The CDR3 spells CASRMGSGSGELFF. Here the CDR3 DNA reads TGTGCCAGCAGGATGGGTTCAGGCAGCGGGGAGCTGTTTTTT.